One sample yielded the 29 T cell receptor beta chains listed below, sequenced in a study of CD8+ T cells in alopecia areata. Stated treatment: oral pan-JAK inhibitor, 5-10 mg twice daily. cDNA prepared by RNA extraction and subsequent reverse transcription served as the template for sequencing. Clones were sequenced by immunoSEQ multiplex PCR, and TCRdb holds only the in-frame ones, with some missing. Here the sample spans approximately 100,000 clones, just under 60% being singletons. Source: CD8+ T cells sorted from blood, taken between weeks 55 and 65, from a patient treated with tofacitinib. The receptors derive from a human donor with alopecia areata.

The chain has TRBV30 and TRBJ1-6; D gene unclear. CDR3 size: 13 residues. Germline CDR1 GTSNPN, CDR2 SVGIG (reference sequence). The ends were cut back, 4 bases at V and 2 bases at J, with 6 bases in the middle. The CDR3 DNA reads TGTGCCTGGACTGGCACCTATAATTCACCCCTCCACTTT. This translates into CAWTGTYNSPLHF.

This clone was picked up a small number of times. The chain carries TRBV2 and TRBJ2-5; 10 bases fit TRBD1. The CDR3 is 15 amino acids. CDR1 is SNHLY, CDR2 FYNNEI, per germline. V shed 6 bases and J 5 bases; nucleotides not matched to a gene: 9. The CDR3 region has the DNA TGTGCCAGCAGGCCGGGACAGGGGCCCCACGAGACCCAGTACTTC. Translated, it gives CASRPGQGPHETQYF.

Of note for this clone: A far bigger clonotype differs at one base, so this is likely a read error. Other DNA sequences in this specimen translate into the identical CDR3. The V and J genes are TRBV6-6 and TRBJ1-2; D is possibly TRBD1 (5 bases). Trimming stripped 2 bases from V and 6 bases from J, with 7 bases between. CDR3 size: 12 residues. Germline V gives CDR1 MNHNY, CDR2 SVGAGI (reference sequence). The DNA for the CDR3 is TGTGCCAGCAGTTACGTGGGGGATGGCTACACCTTC. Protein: CASSYVGDGYTF.

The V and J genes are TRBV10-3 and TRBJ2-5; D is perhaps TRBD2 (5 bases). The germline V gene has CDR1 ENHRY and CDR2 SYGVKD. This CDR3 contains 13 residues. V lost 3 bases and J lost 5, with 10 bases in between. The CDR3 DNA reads TGTGCCATCAGTGACGGGGTTGTGGAGACCCAGTACTTC. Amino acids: CAISDGVVETQYF.

CDR3 residues: CASMQDQETQYF. DNA of the CDR3: TGTGCCAGCATGCAGGACCAAGAGACCCAGTACTTC. V is TRBV2 and J is TRBJ2-5; D is unclear. The CDR3 is 12 residues long. V lost 7 bases and J lost 0, with 6 bases in between. CDR1 and CDR2 (germline): SNHLY, FYNNEI.

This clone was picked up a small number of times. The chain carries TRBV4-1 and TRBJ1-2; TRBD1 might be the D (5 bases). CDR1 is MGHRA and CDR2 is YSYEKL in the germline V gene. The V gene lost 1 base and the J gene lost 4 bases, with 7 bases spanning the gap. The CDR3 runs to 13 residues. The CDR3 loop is CASSQAGTYGYTF. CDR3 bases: TGCGCCAGCAGCCAAGCCGGGACCTATGGCTACACCTTC.

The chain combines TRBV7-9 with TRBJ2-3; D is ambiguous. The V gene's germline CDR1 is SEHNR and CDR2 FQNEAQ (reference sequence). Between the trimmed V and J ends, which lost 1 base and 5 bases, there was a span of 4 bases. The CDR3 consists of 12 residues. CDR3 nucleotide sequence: TGTGCCAGCAGCTTAGGGGTAGATACGCAGTATTTT. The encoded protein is CASSLGVDTQYF.

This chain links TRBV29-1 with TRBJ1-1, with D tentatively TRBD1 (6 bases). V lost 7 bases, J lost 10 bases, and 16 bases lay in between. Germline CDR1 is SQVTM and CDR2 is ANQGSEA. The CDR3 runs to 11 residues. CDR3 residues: CSGTDGGRAFF. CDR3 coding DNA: TGCAGCGGGACGGACGGGGGGCGAGCTTTCTTT.

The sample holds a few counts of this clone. DNA of the CDR3: TGTGCCAGAACCGTCCCGGGGAGGCCTCCCTACGAGCAGTACTTC. Protein sequence: CARTVPGRPPYEQYF. The V and J genes are TRBV2 and TRBJ2-7; D may be TRBD2 (6 bases). V was trimmed by 9 bases and J by 2 bases, leaving 20 bases between them. This CDR3 region has 15 residues. Germline values: CDR1 SNHLY, CDR2 FYNNEI.

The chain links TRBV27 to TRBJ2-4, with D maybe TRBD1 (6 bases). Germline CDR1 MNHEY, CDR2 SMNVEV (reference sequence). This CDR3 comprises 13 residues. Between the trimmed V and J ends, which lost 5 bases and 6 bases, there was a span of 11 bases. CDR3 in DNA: TGTGCCAGCAGTCCCGGGACACCAAACATTCAGTACTTC. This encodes CASSPGTPNIQYF.

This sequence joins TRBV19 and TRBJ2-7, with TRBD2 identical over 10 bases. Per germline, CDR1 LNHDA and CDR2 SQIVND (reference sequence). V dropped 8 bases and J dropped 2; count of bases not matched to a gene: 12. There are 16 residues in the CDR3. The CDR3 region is CASAIAGGAFPYEQYF. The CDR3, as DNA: TGTGCCAGTGCCATAGCGGGGGGCGCCTTCCCCTACGAGCAGTACTTC.

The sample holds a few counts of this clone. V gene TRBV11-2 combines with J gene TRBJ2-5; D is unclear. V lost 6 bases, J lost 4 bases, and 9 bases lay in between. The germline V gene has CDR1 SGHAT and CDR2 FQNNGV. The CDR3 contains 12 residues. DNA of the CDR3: TGTGCCAGCAGGGGTGGTGGAGAGACCCAGTACTTC. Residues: CASRGGGETQYF.

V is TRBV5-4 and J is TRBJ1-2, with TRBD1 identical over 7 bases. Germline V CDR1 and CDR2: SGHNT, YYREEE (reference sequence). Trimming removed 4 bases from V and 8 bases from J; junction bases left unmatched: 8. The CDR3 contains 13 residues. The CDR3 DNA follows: TGTGCCAGCAGCCCAGGGGGAGGGGGAGGCTACACCTTC. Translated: CASSPGGGGGYTF.

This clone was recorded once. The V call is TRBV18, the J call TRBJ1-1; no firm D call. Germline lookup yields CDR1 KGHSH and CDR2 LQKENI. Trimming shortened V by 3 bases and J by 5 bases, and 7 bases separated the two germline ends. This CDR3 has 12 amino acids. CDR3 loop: CASSPRRTEAFF. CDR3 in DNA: TGTGCCAGCTCACCCCGGCGGACTGAAGCTTTCTTT.

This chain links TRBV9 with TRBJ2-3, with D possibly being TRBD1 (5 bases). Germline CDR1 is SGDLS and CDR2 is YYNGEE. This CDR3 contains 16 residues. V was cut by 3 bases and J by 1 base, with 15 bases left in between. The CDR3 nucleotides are TGTGCCAGCAGCGCTAATCAGGGATACGGCACAGATACGCAGTATTTT. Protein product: CASSANQGYGTDTQYF. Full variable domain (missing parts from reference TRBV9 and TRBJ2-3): DSGVTQTPKHLITATGQRVTLRCSPRSGDLSVYWYQQSLDQGLQFLIQYYNGEERAKGNILERFSAQQFPDLHSELNLSSLELGDSALYFCASSANQGYGTDTQYFGPGTRLTVL.

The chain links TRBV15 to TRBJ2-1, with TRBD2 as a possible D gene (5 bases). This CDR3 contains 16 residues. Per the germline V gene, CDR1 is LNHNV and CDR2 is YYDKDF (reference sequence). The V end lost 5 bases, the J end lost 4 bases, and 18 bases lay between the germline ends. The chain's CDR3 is CATSGRVSGSYNEQFF. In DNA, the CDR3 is TGTGCCACCAGCGGAAGAGTCTCGGGGTCTTACAATGAGCAGTTCTTC.

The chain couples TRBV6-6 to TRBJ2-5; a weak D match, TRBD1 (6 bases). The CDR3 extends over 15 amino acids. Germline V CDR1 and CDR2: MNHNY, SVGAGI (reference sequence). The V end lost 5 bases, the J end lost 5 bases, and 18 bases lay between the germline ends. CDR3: CASSRGHETGETQYF. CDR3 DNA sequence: TGTGCCAGCAGTCGGGGACACGAAACCGGGGAGACCCAGTACTTC.

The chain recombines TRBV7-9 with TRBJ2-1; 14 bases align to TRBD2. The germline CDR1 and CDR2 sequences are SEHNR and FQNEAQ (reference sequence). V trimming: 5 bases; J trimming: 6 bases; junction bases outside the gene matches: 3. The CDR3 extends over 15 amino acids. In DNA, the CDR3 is TGTGCCAGCAGCCATGGACTAGCGGGGGGCAATGAGCAGTTCTTC. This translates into CASSHGLAGGNEQFF.

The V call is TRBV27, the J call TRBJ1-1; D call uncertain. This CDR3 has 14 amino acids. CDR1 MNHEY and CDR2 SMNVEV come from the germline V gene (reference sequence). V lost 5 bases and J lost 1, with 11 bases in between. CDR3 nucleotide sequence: TGTGCCAGCAGTCCGAGAGGTTCGAACACTGAAGCTTTCTTT. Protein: CASSPRGSNTEAFF.

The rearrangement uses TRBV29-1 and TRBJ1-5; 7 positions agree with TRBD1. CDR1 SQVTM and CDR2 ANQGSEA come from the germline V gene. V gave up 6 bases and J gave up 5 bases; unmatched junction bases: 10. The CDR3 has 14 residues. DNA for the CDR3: TGCAGCGTAGTACAGGGGACGCTCGATCAGCCCCAGCATTTT. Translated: CSVVQGTLDQPQHF.

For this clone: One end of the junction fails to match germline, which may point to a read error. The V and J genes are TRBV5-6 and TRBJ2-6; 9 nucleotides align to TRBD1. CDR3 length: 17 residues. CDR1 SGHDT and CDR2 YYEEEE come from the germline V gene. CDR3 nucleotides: TGTGCCAGCACTACGGGACAGGGAGCCTCTGGTGCCAACGTCCTGACTTTC. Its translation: CASTTGQGASGANVLTF.

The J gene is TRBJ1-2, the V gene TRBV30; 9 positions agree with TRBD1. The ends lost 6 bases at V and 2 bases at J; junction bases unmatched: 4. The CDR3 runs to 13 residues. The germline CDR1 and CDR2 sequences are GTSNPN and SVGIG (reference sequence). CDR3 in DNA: TGTGCCTGCCTGGGACAGGGCAACTATGGCTACACCTTC. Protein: CACLGQGNYGYTF. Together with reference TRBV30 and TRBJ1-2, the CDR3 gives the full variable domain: SQTIHQWPATLVQPVGSPLSLECTVEGTSNPNLYWYRQAAGRGLQLLFYSVGIGQISSEVPQNLSASRPQDRQFILSSKKLLLSDSGFYLCACLGQGNYGYTFGSGTRLTVV.

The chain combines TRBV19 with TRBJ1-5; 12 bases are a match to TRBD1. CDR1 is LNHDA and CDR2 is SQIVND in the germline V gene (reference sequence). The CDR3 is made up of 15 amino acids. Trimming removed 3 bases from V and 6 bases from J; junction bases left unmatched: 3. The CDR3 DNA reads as TGTGCCAGTAGTATCGGGACAGGGGGCCGTCAGCCCCAGCATTTT. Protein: CASSIGTGGRQPQHF.

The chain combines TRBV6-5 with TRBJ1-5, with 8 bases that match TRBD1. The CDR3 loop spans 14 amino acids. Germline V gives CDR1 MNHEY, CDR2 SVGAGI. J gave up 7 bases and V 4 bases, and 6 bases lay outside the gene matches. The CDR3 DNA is TGTGCCAGCAGTTCGCAGGGGGCAGAGCAGCCCCAGCATTTT. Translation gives CASSSQGAEQPQHF.

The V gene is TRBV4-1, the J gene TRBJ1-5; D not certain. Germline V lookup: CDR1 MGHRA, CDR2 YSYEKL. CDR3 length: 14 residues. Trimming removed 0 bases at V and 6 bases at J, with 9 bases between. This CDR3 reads CASSQDLGPQPQHF. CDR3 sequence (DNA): TGCGCCAGCAGCCAAGATCTCGGCCCTCAGCCCCAGCATTTT.

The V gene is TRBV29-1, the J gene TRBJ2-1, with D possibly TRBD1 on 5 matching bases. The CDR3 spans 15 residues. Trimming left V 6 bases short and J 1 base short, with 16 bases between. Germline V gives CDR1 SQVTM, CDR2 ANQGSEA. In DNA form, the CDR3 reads TGCAGCGTCCTTGGGGCCCACCCTTCCTACAATGAGCAGTTCTTC. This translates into CSVLGAHPSYNEQFF.

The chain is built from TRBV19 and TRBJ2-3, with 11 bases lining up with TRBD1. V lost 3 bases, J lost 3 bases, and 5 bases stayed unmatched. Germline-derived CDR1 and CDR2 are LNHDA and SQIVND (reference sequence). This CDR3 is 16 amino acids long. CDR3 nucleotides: TGTGCCAGTAGTATCGGGACAGGGGGTTGGACAGATACGCAGTATTTT. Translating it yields CASSIGTGGWTDTQYF.

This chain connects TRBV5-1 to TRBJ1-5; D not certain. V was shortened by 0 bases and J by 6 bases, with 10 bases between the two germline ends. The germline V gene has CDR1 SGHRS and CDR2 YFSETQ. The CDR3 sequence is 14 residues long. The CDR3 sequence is CASSLVVGSQPQHF. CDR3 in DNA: TGCGCCAGCAGCTTGGTGGTGGGGAGTCAGCCCCAGCATTTT.

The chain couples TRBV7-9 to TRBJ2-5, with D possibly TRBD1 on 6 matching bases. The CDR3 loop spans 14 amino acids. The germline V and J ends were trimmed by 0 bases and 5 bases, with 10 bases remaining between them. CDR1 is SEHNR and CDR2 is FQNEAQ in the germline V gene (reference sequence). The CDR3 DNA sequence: TGTGCCAGCAGCTTAGCGACAGGTTCTGAGACCCAGTACTTC. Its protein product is CASSLATGSETQYF.